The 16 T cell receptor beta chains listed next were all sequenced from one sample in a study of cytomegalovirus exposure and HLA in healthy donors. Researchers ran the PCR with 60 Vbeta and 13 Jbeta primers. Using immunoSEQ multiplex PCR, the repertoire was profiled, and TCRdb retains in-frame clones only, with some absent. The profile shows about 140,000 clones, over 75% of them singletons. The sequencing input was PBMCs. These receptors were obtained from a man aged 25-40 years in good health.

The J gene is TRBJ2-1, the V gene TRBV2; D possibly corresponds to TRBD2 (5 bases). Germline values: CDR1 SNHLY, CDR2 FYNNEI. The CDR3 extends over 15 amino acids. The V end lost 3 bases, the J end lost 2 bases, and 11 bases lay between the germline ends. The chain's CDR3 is CASSEGAGAYNEQFF. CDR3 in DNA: TGTGCCAGCAGTGAGGGCGCGGGTGCCTACAATGAGCAGTTCTTC.

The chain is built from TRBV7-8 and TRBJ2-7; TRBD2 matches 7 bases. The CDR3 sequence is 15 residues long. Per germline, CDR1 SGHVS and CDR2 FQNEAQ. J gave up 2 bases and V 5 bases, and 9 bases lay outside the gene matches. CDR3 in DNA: TGTGCCAGCAGCATCCCGGCGGGGGTCCCCTACGAGCAGTACTTC. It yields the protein CASSIPAGVPYEQYF.

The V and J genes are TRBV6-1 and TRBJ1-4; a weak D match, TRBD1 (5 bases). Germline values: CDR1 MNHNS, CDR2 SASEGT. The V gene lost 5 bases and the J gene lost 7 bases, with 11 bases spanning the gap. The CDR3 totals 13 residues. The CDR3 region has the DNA TGTGCCAGCAGTTCGCCAGGGTTTGAAAAACTGTTTTTT. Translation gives CASSSPGFEKLFF.

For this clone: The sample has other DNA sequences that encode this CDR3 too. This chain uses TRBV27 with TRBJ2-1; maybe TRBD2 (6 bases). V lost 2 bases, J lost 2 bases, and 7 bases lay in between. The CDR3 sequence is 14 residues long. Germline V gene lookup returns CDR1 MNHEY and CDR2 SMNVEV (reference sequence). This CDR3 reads CASSLGGTYNEQFF. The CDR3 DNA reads TGTGCCAGCAGTTTAGGGGGGACCTACAATGAGCAGTTCTTC.

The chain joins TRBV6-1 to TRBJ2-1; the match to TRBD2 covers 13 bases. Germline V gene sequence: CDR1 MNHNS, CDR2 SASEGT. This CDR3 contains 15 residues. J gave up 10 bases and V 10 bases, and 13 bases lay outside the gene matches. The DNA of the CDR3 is TGTGCCATAGCTCCGGGACTAGCGGGGCTCGGGGAGCAGTTCTTC. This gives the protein CAIAPGLAGLGEQFF.

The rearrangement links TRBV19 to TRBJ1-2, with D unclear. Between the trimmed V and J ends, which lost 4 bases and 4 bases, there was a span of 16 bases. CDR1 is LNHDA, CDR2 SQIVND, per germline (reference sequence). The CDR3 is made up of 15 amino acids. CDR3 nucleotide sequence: TGTGCCAGTAGTACGCGGGCCGAGGCTTCCTATGGCTACACCTTC. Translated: CASSTRAEASYGYTF.

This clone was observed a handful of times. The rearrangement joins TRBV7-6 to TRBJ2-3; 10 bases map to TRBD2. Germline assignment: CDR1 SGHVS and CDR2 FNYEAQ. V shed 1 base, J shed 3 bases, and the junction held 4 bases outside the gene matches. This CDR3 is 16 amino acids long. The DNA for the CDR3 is TGTGCCAGCAGCTTAGGGGCTAGCGGGAGTACAGATACGCAGTATTTT. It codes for CASSLGASGSTDTQYF.

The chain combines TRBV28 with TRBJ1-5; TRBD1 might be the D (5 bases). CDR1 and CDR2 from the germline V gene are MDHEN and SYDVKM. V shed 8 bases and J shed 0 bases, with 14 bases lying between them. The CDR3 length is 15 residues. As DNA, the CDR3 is TGTGCCAGCCTTATGGGACTTTATAGCAATCAGCCCCAGCATTTT. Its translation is CASLMGLYSNQPQHF. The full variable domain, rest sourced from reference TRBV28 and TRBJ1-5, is DVKVTQSSRYLVKRTGEKVFLECVQDMDHENMFWYRQDPGLGLRLIYFSYDVKMKEKGDIPEGYSVSREKKERFSLILESASTNQTSMYLCASLMGLYSNQPQHFGDGTRLSIL.

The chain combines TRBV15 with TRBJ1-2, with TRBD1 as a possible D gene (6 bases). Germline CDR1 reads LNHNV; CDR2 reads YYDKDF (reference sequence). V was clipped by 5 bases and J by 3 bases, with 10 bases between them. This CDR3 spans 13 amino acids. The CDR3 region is CATSPDRDYGYTF. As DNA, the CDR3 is TGTGCCACCAGCCCGGACAGAGACTATGGCTACACCTTC.

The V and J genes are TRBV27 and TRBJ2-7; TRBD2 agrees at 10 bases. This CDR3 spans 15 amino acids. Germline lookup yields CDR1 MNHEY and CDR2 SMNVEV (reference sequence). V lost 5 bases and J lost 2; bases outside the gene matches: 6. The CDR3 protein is CASSRQREGAYEQYF. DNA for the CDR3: TGTGCCAGCAGTCGCCAGCGGGAGGGGGCCTACGAGCAGTACTTC.

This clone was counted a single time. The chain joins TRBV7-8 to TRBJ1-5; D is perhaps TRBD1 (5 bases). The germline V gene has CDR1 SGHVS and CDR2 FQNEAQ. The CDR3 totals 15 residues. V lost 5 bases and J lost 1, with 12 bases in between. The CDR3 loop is CASSLGAGSNQPQHF. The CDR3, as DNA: TGTGCCAGCAGCCTAGGGGCAGGCAGCAATCAGCCCCAGCATTTT.

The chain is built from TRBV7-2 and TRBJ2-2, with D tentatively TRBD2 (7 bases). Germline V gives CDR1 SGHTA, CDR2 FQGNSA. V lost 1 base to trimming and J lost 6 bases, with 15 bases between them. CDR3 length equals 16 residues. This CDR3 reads CASSLDVGGGAGELFF. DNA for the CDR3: TGTGCCAGCAGCTTAGACGTCGGAGGGGGGGCCGGGGAGCTGTTTTTT.

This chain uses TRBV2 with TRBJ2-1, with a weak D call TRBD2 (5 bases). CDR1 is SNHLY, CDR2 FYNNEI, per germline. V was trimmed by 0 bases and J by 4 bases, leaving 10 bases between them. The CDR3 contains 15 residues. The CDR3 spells CASSEAPAEYNEQFF. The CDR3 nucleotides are TGTGCCAGCAGTGAAGCCCCAGCGGAATACAATGAGCAGTTCTTC.

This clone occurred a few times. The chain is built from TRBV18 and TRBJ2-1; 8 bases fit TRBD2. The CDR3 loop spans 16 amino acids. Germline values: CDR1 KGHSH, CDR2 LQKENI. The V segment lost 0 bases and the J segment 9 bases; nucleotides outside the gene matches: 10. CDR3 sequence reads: CASSPPASGSWGEQFF. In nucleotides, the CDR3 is TGTGCCAGCTCACCACCGGCGAGCGGGAGTTGGGGTGAGCAGTTCTTC.

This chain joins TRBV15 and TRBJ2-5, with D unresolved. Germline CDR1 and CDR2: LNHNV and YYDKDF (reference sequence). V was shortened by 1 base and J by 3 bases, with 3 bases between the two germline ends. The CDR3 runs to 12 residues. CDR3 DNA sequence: TGTGCCACCAGCAGAGCCGAAGAGACCCAGTACTTC. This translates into CATSRAEETQYF. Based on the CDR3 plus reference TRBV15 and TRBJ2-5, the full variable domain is DAMVIQNPRYQVTQFGKPVTLSCSQTLNHNVMYWYQQKSSQAPKLLFHYYDKDFNNEADTPDNFQSRRPNTSFCFLDIRSPGLGDTAMYLCATSRAEETQYFGPGTRLLVL.

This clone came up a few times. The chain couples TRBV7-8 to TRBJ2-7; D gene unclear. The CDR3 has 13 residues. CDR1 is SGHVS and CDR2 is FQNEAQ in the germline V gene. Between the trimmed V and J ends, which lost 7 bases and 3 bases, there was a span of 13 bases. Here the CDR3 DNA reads TGTGCCAGCACTCCGGGTCGGAGCTACGAGCAGTACTTC. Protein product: CASTPGRSYEQYF.